This is a list of T cell receptor beta chains from one sample in a study of CD4 T cells in relation to SARS-CoV-2 and coronaviruses. Produced via immunoSEQ multiplex PCR; TCRdb's table is partial and in-frame only. The profile shows more than 20,000 clones, more than 65% of them singletons. No antigen has been assigned to these receptors. Input material: CD4+ T cells from PBMCs, cultured in vitro. The receptors originated from a human donor in good health. The CDR3 runs from the conserved cysteine through the conserved F or W. A D gene is named only where the DNA matches it firmly. The size field is filled for only some rows; it gives once, few, many or a size class.

v_call	clone_size	j_call	d_call	cdr3_nt	cdr3_aa
TRBV7-3	-	TRBJ2-3	-	TGTGCCAGCAGCTTAACTGGGTCTACGGGGGCTTCCACAGATACGCAGTATTTT	CASSLTGSTGASTDTQYF
TRBV14	-	TRBJ2-3	-	TGTGCCAGCAGCCAAGATCTTATACAGGCCCTTAGCACAGATACGCAGTATTTT	CASSQDLIQALSTDTQYF
TRBV9	-	TRBJ1-1	-	TGTGCCAGCAGCGTAGGAGGGGGGGGACGGGAGAACACTGAAGCTTTCTTT	CASSVGGGGRENTEAFF
TRBV7-8	once	TRBJ1-1	-	TGTGCCAGCAGCCTAATGGGCGGGAACACTGAAGCTTTCTTT	CASSLMGGNTEAFF
TRBV5-6	-	TRBJ2-1	-	TGTGCCAGCAGCTTGGTAGGGGGGGATGAGCAGTTCTTC	CASSLVGGDEQFF
TRBV30	once	TRBJ1-1	-	TGTGCCTGGGGGCGAGAAGCTTTCTTT	CAWGREAFF
TRBV4-1	-	TRBJ2-3	-	TGCGCCAGCAGCCAGGGGGCTAGCACAGATACGCAGTATTTT	CASSQGASTDTQYF
TRBV9	-	TRBJ1-1	TRBD1	TGTGCCAGCAGCGTAGGGGACAGGGTAATTGGTACTGAAGCTTTCTTT	CASSVGDRVIGTEAFF
TRBV19	few	TRBJ2-3	TRBD2	TGTGCCATTAGAGAGCGGGAGTCGGATACGCAGTATTTT	CAIRERESDTQYF
TRBV5-1	-	TRBJ2-1	TRBD2	TGCGCCAGCAGCTTGTCTCCTCTAGCGGGAGGTCTCAATGAGCAGTTCTTC	CASSLSPLAGGLNEQFF
TRBV11-3	-	TRBJ2-7	-	TGTGCCAGCAGCTTAGGGGGTGCCTCCTACGAGCAGTACTTC	CASSLGGASYEQYF
TRBV9	-	TRBJ2-2	-	TGTGCCAGCAGCGCTAGGACCACGAACACCGGGGAGCTGTTTTTT	CASSARTTNTGELFF
TRBV6-5	-	TRBJ1-2	-	TGTGCCAGCAGTTACGGCTTCCGGGAGATAAACTATGGCTACACCTTC	CASSYGFREINYGYTF
TRBV5-1	few	TRBJ1-6	-	TGCGCCAGCAGCTTGGAAGGGATGGATAATTCACCCCTCCACTTT	CASSLEGMDNSPLHF
TRBV7-3	once	TRBJ2-1	-	TGTGCCAGCAGTTCGGACTGGGGCGAGCAGTTCTTC	CASSSDWGEQFF
TRBV19	few	TRBJ2-1	-	TGTGCCAGTAGCCGCCAGGCCTACAATGAGCAGTTCTTC	CASSRQAYNEQFF
TRBV6-1	few	TRBJ2-2	TRBD1	TGTGCCAGCAGTGAACAGGACAGGACCAACACCGGGGAGCTGTTTTTT	CASSEQDRTNTGELFF
TRBV27	-	TRBJ1-1	-	TGTGCCAGCAGTTCCCAAGAGGCGGGACATCGGGCTTTCTTT	CASSSQEAGHRAFF